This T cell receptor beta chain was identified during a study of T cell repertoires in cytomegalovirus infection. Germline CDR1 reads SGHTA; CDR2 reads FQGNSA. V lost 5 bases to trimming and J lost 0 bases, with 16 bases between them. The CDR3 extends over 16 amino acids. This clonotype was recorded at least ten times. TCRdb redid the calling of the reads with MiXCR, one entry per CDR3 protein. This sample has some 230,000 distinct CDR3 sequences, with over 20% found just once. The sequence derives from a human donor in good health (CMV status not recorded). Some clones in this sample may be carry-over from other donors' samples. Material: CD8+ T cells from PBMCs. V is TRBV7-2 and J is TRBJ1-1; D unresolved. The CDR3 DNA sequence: TGTGCCAGCAGCCATCCAGAAACCGGGGTGAACACTGAAGCTTTCTTT. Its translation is CASSHPETGVNTEAFF.